The 20 T cell receptor beta chains given below trace back to one sample, sequenced in a study of CD8+ T cells in alopecia areata (dated by TCRdb to the late 2010s). The library relied on the immunoSEQ multiplex PCR assay. RNA was extracted from all samples and reverse transcribed into cDNA as template for TCR sequencing. TCRdb took over this immuneACCESS table, retaining in-frame rearrangements with V and J assigned. Such tables are incomplete; in checked studies, under half of the missing clones stem from an unresolved V gene, and the remainder is unexplained. This sample lists a few hundred thousand clones; approximately 60% were detected once. The biggest ten clones account for around 5.1% of the sample. The sequencing input was CD8+ T cells sorted from blood. The receptors here all came from a human donor in good health.

This clone was counted between two and nine times. This rearrangement joins TRBV19 to TRBJ1-1, with D perhaps matching TRBD1 (5 bases). This CDR3 contains 13 residues. The V gene's germline CDR1 is LNHDA and CDR2 SQIVND (reference sequence). V was cut by 8 bases and J by 1 base, with 11 bases left in between. CDR3 protein: CASAGTGNTEAFF. CDR3 DNA sequence: TGTGCCAGTGCCGGGACGGGGAACACTGAAGCTTTCTTT. The entire variable domain, with the rest obtained from reference TRBV19 and TRBJ1-1, is as follows: DGGITQSPKYLFRKEGQNVTLSCEQNLNHDAMYWYRQDPGQGLRLIYYSQIVNDFQKGDIAEGYSVSREKKESFPLTVTSAQKNPTAFYLCASAGTGNTEAFFGQGTRLTVV.

CDR3 sequence reads: CSVEPDREDTEAFF. For the CDR3, the DNA is TGCAGCGTTGAACCAGACAGAGAGGACACTGAAGCTTTCTTT. This chain uses TRBV29-1 with TRBJ1-1; D is possibly TRBD1 (5 bases). The CDR3 length is 14 residues. CDR1 is SQVTM, CDR2 ANQGSEA, per germline. The V end lost 2 bases, the J end lost 3 bases, and 13 bases lay between the germline ends. The variable domain in full, completed from reference TRBV29-1 and TRBJ1-1, reads SAVISQKPSRDICQRGTSLTIQCQVDSQVTMMFWYRQQPGQSLTLIATANQGSEATYESGFVIDKFPISRPNLTFSTLTVSNMSPEDSSIYLCSVEPDREDTEAFFGQGTRLTVV.

V usage is TRBV13 and J usage is TRBJ1-2, with D tentatively TRBD1 (6 bases). Trimming stripped 5 bases from V and 5 bases from J, with 15 bases between. The CDR3 totals 14 residues. The germline V gene has CDR1 PRHDT and CDR2 FYEKMQ (reference sequence). The CDR3 loop reads CASSTLDRRYGYTF. In nucleotides, the CDR3 is TGTGCCAGCAGCACATTGGACAGAAGATATGGCTACACCTTC.

In regard to this clone: The same CDR3 arises from other DNA sequences in this sample as well. The chain has TRBV7-9 and TRBJ1-1; D not certain. V was clipped by 0 bases and J by 5 bases, with 1 base between them. Germline V gene data show CDR1 as SEHNR and CDR2 as FQNEAQ (reference sequence). This CDR3 comprises 11 residues. CDR3 sequence reads: CASSLATEAFF. DNA of the CDR3: TGTGCCAGCAGCTTAGCTACTGAAGCTTTCTTT.

In its sample, this clone was seen a few times. The V call is TRBV19, the J call TRBJ2-1; 10 nucleotides align to TRBD2. Losses at the gene ends were 3 bases for V and 7 bases for J; bases not matched to a gene: 3. Germline V CDR1 and CDR2: LNHDA, SQIVND (reference sequence). The CDR3 consists of 14 residues. In nucleotides, the CDR3 is TGTGCCAGTAGTATTAGCGGGGGGTGGAATGAGCAGTTCTTC. Residues: CASSISGGWNEQFF. Full variable domain (remainder filled in from reference TRBV19 and TRBJ2-1): DGGITQSPKYLFRKEGQNVTLSCEQNLNHDAMYWYRQDPGQGLRLIYYSQIVNDFQKGDIAEGYSVSREKKESFPLTVTSAQKNPTAFYLCASSISGGWNEQFFGPGTRLTVL.

This clone was counted many times. This specimen includes other DNA sequences encoding the same CDR3. V usage is TRBV6-5 and J usage is TRBJ1-3; D gene ambiguous. Germline-derived CDR1 and CDR2 are MNHEY and SVGAGI. CDR3 length: 12 residues. Trimming cost V 5 bases and J 5 bases, with 7 bases left between them. The CDR3 protein is CASSRPRNTIYF. The CDR3 nucleotides are TGTGCCAGCAGTCGACCCAGAAACACCATATATTTT.

The gene calls are TRBV27 and TRBJ1-2; D perhaps matches TRBD1 (5 bases). V lost 2 bases and J 7 bases, leaving 11 bases between the germline ends. Germline V gene data show CDR1 as MNHEY and CDR2 as SMNVEV (reference sequence). This CDR3 region has 13 residues. CDR3 protein: CASSLGGRGGYTF. CDR3 in DNA: TGTGCCAGCAGTTTAGGGGGTAGGGGTGGCTACACCTTC.

The V call is TRBV19, the J call TRBJ1-1; TRBD1 matches 8 bases. Germline trimming cut 6 bases from V and 8 bases from J; bases unmatched to any gene: 2. This CDR3 spans 11 amino acids. CDR1 and CDR2 from the germline V gene are LNHDA and SQIVND (reference sequence). CDR3 amino acids: CASRQGGEAFF. The DNA of the CDR3 is TGTGCCAGTAGACAGGGGGGAGAAGCTTTCTTT. The full variable domain, with the rest looked up from reference TRBV19 and TRBJ1-1, is DGGITQSPKYLFRKEGQNVTLSCEQNLNHDAMYWYRQDPGQGLRLIYYSQIVNDFQKGDIAEGYSVSREKKESFPLTVTSAQKNPTAFYLCASRQGGEAFFGQGTRLTVV.

J is TRBJ2-1 and V is TRBV9; possibly TRBD2 for D (5 bases). Germline V CDR1 and CDR2: SGDLS, YYNGEE. The CDR3 is 15 residues long. V was shortened by 7 bases and J by 2 bases, with 16 bases between the two germline ends. This CDR3 reads CASAWRGGPYNEQFF. Here the CDR3 DNA reads TGTGCCAGCGCTTGGAGAGGAGGTCCCTACAATGAGCAGTTCTTC.

The chain recombines TRBV27 with TRBJ1-2; D is possibly TRBD1 (6 bases). CDR3 length: 13 residues. CDR1 MNHEY and CDR2 SMNVEV come from the germline V gene (reference sequence). Trimming took off 3 bases at V and 4 bases at J, with 9 bases between the two ends. The CDR3: CASSFTGSYGYTF. CDR3 DNA sequence: TGTGCCAGCAGTTTCACAGGGTCCTATGGCTACACCTTC.

The chain links TRBV5-6 to TRBJ2-7; D not resolved. With 2 bases removed from V and 3 bases from J, the gap between germline ends came to 9 bases. CDR3 length: 13 amino acids. The germline V gene encodes CDR1 SGHDT and CDR2 YYEEEE. In nucleotides, the CDR3 is TGTGCCAGCAGCTTTAACAGCAACTACGAGCAGTACTTC. It specifies CASSFNSNYEQYF.

The chain joins TRBV5-6 to TRBJ1-5; tentatively, D is TRBD1 (5 bases). The CDR3 runs to 13 residues. V lost 4 bases to trimming and J lost 7 bases, with 12 bases between them. The germline V gene has CDR1 SGHDT and CDR2 YYEEEE. The CDR3, as DNA: TGTGCCAGCAGCCCGTGGGGGTCCCAGCCCCAGCATTTT. Translated, it gives CASSPWGSQPQHF.

J is TRBJ2-1 and V is TRBV27; 11 nucleotides match TRBD1. The CDR3 is 16 amino acids. The V and J ends lost 7 bases and 4 bases, in that order; junction bases with no gene match: 9. The germline gives CDR1 MNHEY, CDR2 SMNVEV (reference sequence). The CDR3 bases are TGTGCCAGCATTCCCGCCGGGACAGGGGGTTACAATGAGCAGTTCTTC. Translating gives CASIPAGTGGYNEQFF.

DNA of the CDR3: TGTGCCAGCAGTGATCCCGGGGGGGAAGCCAAAAACATTCAGTACTTC. Its protein is CASSDPGGEAKNIQYF. V usage is TRBV2 and J usage is TRBJ2-4; 8 bases line up with TRBD2. Unmatched junction bases numbered 4, after V lost 3 bases and J lost 0 bases. The CDR3 totals 16 residues. CDR1 is SNHLY and CDR2 is FYNNEI in the germline V gene.

This sequence joins TRBV6-1 and TRBJ2-6; D is unclear. Germline CDR1 MNHNS, CDR2 SASEGT. V was clipped by 6 bases and J by 1 base, with 7 bases between them. The CDR3 loop spans 14 amino acids. This CDR3 is CASRPASGANVLTF. In DNA, the CDR3 is TGTGCCAGCAGACCAGCTTCTGGGGCCAACGTCCTGACTTTC.

This sequence joins TRBV13 and TRBJ2-1, with 7 bases fitting TRBD2. Germline-derived CDR1 and CDR2 are PRHDT and FYEKMQ (reference sequence). V was pared by 3 bases and J by 9 bases, with 8 bases of the junction left unmatched. There are 14 residues in the CDR3. The CDR3 coding sequence is TGTGCCAGCAGCTTGGCGGGAGAGGGCGGTGAGCAGTTCTTC. It encodes CASSLAGEGGEQFF.

V usage is TRBV4-2 and J usage is TRBJ2-7; D gene uncertain. Trimming took off 0 bases at V and 5 bases at J, with 14 bases between the two ends. This CDR3 has 15 residues. CDR1 and CDR2 from the germline V gene are LGHNA and YNFKEQ. DNA for the CDR3: TGTGCCAGCAGCCAAGAAACCGGCACCGCCGACGAGCAGTACTTC. As protein: CASSQETGTADEQYF.

The J gene is TRBJ2-7, the V gene TRBV4-2; no definite D call. Germline assignment: CDR1 LGHNA and CDR2 YNFKEQ. Deletions cut 3 bases from V and 0 bases from J, with 3 bases between. The CDR3 has 12 amino acids. Here the CDR3 reads CASSHSSYEQYF. The DNA for the CDR3 is TGTGCCAGCAGCCACAGCTCCTACGAGCAGTACTTC.

The chain employs TRBV2 and TRBJ1-5; 10 bases align to TRBD1. The CDR3 is 15 amino acids. With 3 bases clipped from V and 3 bases from J, the junction kept 2 bases outside the gene matches. Looked up from germline, CDR1 is SNHLY and CDR2 is FYNNEI. The CDR3 DNA sequence: TGTGCCAGCAGTGATGGGACAGGGGTCAATCAGCCCCAGCATTTT. It yields the protein CASSDGTGVNQPQHF.

The CDR3 protein is CSVVDRRYNEQFF. The CDR3 coding sequence is TGCAGCGTTGTTGACCGAAGATACAATGAGCAGTTCTTC. The chain recombines TRBV29-1 with TRBJ2-1; D unresolved. In germline, CDR1 is SQVTM, CDR2 ANQGSEA. This CDR3 has 13 amino acids. Between the trimmed V and J ends, which lost 4 bases and 4 bases, there was a span of 11 bases.